A selection of T cell receptor beta chains follows, all from one sample in a study of T cells in Graves' hyperthyroidism and ophthalmopathy. TCRdb used MiXCR to reprocess the multiplex PCR reads, holding one entry per CDR3 protein. Of about 360,000 distinct CDR3 sequences in the sample, approximately 15% were seen once. The sample was blood. These receptors all stem from a woman under 30 with Graves' hyperthyroidism that later progressed to Graves' ophthalmopathy. Each CDR3 is given with its conserved first and last residue. The size field is filled for only some rows; it gives once, few, many or a size class.

TRBJ1-5,many,TRBV20-1,CSATTGQPQHF
TRBJ2-5,few,TRBV7-9,CASSLVRQTQETQYF
TRBJ1-6,many,TRBV27,CASRQGGNSPLHF
TRBJ1-5,many,TRBV12-3/TRBV12-4,CASSGQVGNQPQHF
TRBJ1-4,few,TRBV30,CAWTAGTGEKLFF
TRBJ1-4,.,TRBV7-9,CASSLSRTGGNEKLFF
TRBJ1-1,many,TRBV7-8,CASSLDPTGRMNTEAFF
TRBJ1-4,many,TRBV18,CASSQGLINEKLFF
TRBJ2-7,few,TRBV28,CASSFTHYEQYF
TRBJ2-1,.,TRBV24-1,CATSDFSGPGLEQFF
TRBJ2-3,many,TRBV7-6,CASSELGLSTDTQYF
TRBJ2-7,few,TRBV6-1,CASSLIQGGDEQYF
TRBJ2-5,many,TRBV2,CASRRVRETQYF
TRBJ2-7,many,TRBV7-3,CASSLRGDRNYEQYF
TRBJ1-4,.,TRBV18,CASSPGWPGSTNEKLFF
TRBJ2-6,.,TRBV19,CASSIVGYGGRANVLTF
TRBJ1-1,many,TRBV6-6,CASSYSALSEAFF
TRBJ1-4,few,TRBV5-6,CASSLERGGIDEKLFF
TRBJ2-1,many,TRBV7-9,CASSLVRGEQFF
TRBJ2-1,many,TRBV6-1,CASSEEVTGLYNEQFF
TRBJ2-2,many,TRBV18,CASSPPPSNTGELFF